These T cell receptor beta chains were read from a single sample in a study of T cell changes during pregnancy in multiple sclerosis. Profiled with immunoSEQ multiplex PCR; TCRdb holds only in-frame clones, not every one. The sample lists about 36,000 clones; 85% to 95% were seen once. Sequenced input: PBMCs (not recorded whether the cells were cultured). These receptors all come from a female donor with multiple sclerosis, enrolled in a pregnancy study. CDR3s include the opening cysteine and the closing phenylalanine or tryptophan. D genes are given only for firm matches. Rows may omit the clone size; those that give it use once, few, many or a size class.

TRBV10-3,NA,TRBJ1-5,NA,CAISEPGSGQPQHF
TRBV6-4,TRBD2,TRBJ2-1,NA,CASSDGGGRGYNEQFF
TRBV13,NA,TRBJ2-7,NA,CASSFHHEQYF
TRBV29-1,NA,TRBJ2-6,NA,CSVSPEGEGANVLTF
TRBV2,NA,TRBJ1-1,once,CASSDGQYLMNTEAFF
TRBV6-6,NA,TRBJ2-1,NA,CATRRVTYNEQFF
TRBV4-3,NA,TRBJ2-3,NA,CASSQVGLRGGSSTDTQYF
TRBV30,NA,TRBJ2-7,NA,CAWRVADYEQYF
TRBV19,NA,TRBJ2-3,NA,CASSNPGEGYTQYF
TRBV27,NA,TRBJ1-4,NA,CASSGRASPEGANEKLFF
TRBV11-2,TRBD1,TRBJ2-5,NA,CASSLGQGSGTQYF
TRBV25-1,TRBD1,TRBJ2-7,once,CASSEQGVYEQYF
TRBV5-6,NA,TRBJ1-5,NA,CASSLAGFVNQPQHF
TRBV4-2,NA,TRBJ1-1,NA,CASSQRTDPTEAFF
TRBV2,NA,TRBJ1-5,once,CASSSTGSGNQPQHF
TRBV10-1,NA,TRBJ1-1,few,CASSGEGYTEAFF
TRBV28,TRBD1,TRBJ1-5,few,CASSFRQGSSNQPQHF
TRBV7-9,NA,TRBJ1-1,NA,CASRREGTEAFF
TRBV11-2,TRBD1,TRBJ2-3,medium-sized,CASSLIGWGQGMVTDTQYF
TRBV4-1,NA,TRBJ1-2,few,CASSQDRDYGYTF
TRBV7-3,TRBD2,TRBJ2-1,few,CASSTSGSYGDEQFF
TRBV7-2,NA,TRBJ1-2,NA,CASSLGAGYGYTF
TRBV15,NA,TRBJ2-7,NA,CATSRAPANSWWDYEQYF
TRBV25-1,NA,TRBJ1-3,NA,CASGPGNTIYF
TRBV28,NA,TRBJ2-1,NA,CASRRGEQFF
TRBV14,NA,TRBJ2-7,NA,CASSHAGEQYF
TRBV5-1,TRBD2,TRBJ2-3,NA,CASSLANLAADTQYF
TRBV5-1,NA,TRBJ2-6,NA,CASSWNSGSGANVLTF
TRBV4-2,NA,TRBJ2-5,once,CASSQEERQETQYF
TRBV28,TRBD1,TRBJ1-3,NA,CASSSQGVDGNTIYF
TRBV4-1,NA,TRBJ2-7,NA,CASSRNGLVYEQYF
TRBV7-9,TRBD2,TRBJ2-7,NA,CASSSGLAANYEQYF
TRBV4-1,NA,TRBJ2-6,NA,CASSQDQGSGANVLTF
TRBV6-6,TRBD1,TRBJ2-1,NA,CASSYLTGTGGNEQFF
TRBV2,TRBD1,TRBJ2-7,NA,CASSRQGQSYEQYF
TRBV4-2,TRBD1,TRBJ1-1,NA,CASSKSDRLNTEAFF
TRBV28,TRBD1,TRBJ2-1,NA,CASRPGQGSEQFF
TRBV6-5,NA,TRBJ2-1,NA,CASKTAYNEQFF
TRBV16,TRBD1,TRBJ2-3,NA,CASAGQGMTDTQYF